The clone carrying this TCR beta chain has only a few counts. Its antigen is still unknown. Amplification of TCR beta CDR3 regions was performed using RNA transcripts as template. Primed by the HTBI set, a first-round RT-PCR was run on the TCR CDR3. Each CDR3 protein is one row after TCRdb ran MiXCR on the multiplex PCR reads. The sample contains roughly 740,000 distinct CDR3 sequences, about 16% of which appear only once. These data originate in a study of T cells in Graves' hyperthyroidism and ophthalmopathy. Study outcomes and limitations: The model anticipated ophthalmopathy a median approximately 6.7 months pre-onset. A model of 13 V-J pairs discriminated ophthalmopathy from stable hyperthyroidism.

Clinical symptoms, serum thyroxine, TRAb, thyroid ultrasound and orbital computed tomography informed diagnoses. The PBMCs studied were ones that came from 10 ml fresh peripheral blood. The CDR3 runs to 16 residues. V shed 5 bases and J shed 4 bases, with 18 bases lying between them. Germline V lookup: CDR1 SGHAT, CDR2 FQNNGV. The source of this sequence is a man aged 18 to 35 with Graves' hyperthyroidism. The chain couples TRBV11-2 to TRBJ2-1, with D possibly being TRBD2 (6 bases). The specimen sequenced was blood. DNA of the CDR3: TGTGCCAGCAGCCCACTAATAGGACTACCATACAATGAGCAGTTCTTC. It encodes CASSPLIGLPYNEQFF.